This T cell receptor beta chain comes out of a study of post-analysis software for immune sequencing data. The study's findings and limits: TRBV5-6, TRBV5-1 and TRBV20-1 were among five TRBV segments more frequent in patients than controls. F measure showed strong co-clustering of same-batch samples.

Unique molecular identifiers were present in the TCR beta cDNA libraries. One entry per CDR3 protein, called by TCRdb with MiXCR from the PCR reads. The repertoire holds about 540,000 distinct CDR3 sequences, with less than 40% as singletons. As concerns this clonotype: Its antigen is as yet unknown.

Trimming removed 0 bases at V and 2 bases at J, with 13 bases between. Germline V CDR1 and CDR2: SGHDT, YYEEEE. The CDR3 totals 16 residues. This TCR was sampled from a girl younger than 18 with multiple sclerosis. V is TRBV5-6 and J is TRBJ2-3; no firm D call. Sequenced input: blood. The CDR3 sequence is CASSLASVSDTDTQYF. CDR3 sequence (DNA): TGTGCCAGCAGCTTGGCCAGTGTCAGCGACACAGATACGCAGTATTTT.